The entry that follows covers one TCR beta chain sequence. Its antigen is still unknown. The data were obtained in a study of radiotherapy plus CTLA-4 blockade in lung cancer. Across the whole study: In 18% of patients, objective responses were seen; about 30% had disease control.

This table comes from immunoSEQ multiplex PCR, and its TCRdb copy is limited to in-frame clones, with some not included. The sample contains 81,000 or so clones, about four fifths of which appear only once. This CDR3 contains 16 residues. V lost 1 base to trimming and J lost 5 bases, with 14 bases between them. Germline-derived CDR1 and CDR2 are KGHSH and LQKENI. Broader study findings: Per reports, early blood T cell clone dynamics, plus interferon-beta, forecast response most strongly. Clones derived from tumor TCRs expanded in blood after radiotherapy plus ipilimumab.

Enrolled patients, whose metastatic non-small-cell lung cancer was chemo-refractory, received focal radiation plus CTLA-4 blockade with ipilimumab. Sequences were derived from peripheral blood, sampled from a patient treated with radiotherapy plus ipilimumab. This receptor was obtained from a human donor with non-small cell lung cancer that progressed on radiotherapy plus ipilimumab. This chain joins TRBV18 and TRBJ2-2; D may be TRBD1 or TRBD2 (5 bases each). DNA for the CDR3: TGTGCCAGCTCACCACAGGGGACCTATGGTACCGGGGAGCTGTTTTTT. Encoded protein: CASSPQGTYGTGELFF.